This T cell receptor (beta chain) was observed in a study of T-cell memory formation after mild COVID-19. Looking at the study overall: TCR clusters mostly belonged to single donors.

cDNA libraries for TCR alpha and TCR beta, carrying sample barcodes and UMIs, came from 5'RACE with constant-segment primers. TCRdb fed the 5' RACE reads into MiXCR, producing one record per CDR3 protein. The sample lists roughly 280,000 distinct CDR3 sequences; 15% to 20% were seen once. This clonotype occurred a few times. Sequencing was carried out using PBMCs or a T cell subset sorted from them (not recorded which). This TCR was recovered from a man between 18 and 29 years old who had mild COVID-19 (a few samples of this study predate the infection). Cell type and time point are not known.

Written as DNA, the CDR3 is TGTGCCAGCACCCTGACAGACGATGGCTACACCTTC. Its protein is CASTLTDDGYTF. V gene TRBV5-5 combines with J gene TRBJ1-2, with D possibly being TRBD1 (5 bases). Germline V lookup: CDR1 SGHKS, CDR2 YYEKEE (reference sequence). With 6 bases removed from V and 6 bases from J, the gap between germline ends came to 12 bases. The CDR3 consists of 12 residues.